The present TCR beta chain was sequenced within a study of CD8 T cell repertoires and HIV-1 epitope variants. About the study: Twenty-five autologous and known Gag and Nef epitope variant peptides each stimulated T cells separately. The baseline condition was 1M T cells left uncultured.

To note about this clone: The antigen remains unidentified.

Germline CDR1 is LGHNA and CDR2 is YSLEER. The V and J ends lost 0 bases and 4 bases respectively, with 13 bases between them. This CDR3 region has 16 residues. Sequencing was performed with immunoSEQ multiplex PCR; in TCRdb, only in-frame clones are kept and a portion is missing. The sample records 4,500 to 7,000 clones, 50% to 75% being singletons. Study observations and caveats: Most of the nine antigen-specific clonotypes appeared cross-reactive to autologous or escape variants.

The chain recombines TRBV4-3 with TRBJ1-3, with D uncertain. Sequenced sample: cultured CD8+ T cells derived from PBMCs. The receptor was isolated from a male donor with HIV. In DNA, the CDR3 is TGCGCCAGCAGCCAAGAATCATCGGGCGCGGGAAACACCATATATTTT. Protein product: CASSQESSGAGNTIYF.